This T cell receptor (beta chain) derives from a study of shared clonotypes between healthy human individuals. Study conclusions and caveats: All-four-donor shared clonotypes had higher generation probabilities than non-shared clonotypes did.

With regard to this clone: The antigen remains unidentified.

Several immunoSEQ 96-well plates shared each subset's DNA, each plate a replicate. Repertoires were generated with immunoSEQ multiplex PCR, while TCRdb's copy carries only in-frame clones and drops some. This table holds about a million clones, 60% to 85% found once. The V end was cut by 8 bases, the J end by 4 bases, with 14 bases between. CDR1 and CDR2 (germline): MNHNS, SASEGT. The CDR3 has 13 amino acids. This clonotype originated in a man in his late teens or twenties in good health. Specimen: memory CD4+ T cells sorted from blood. Subset here: CD45RA-negative fraction. This rearrangement joins TRBV6-1 to TRBJ1-2, with D tentatively TRBD1 (5 bases). The CDR3 here is CASLPTDIYGYTF. CDR3 nucleotide sequence: TGTGCCAGCCTCCCGACAGACATCTATGGCTACACCTTC.